This T cell receptor beta chain was profiled in a study of graft-versus-host responses after intestinal transplantation. Profiling relied on immunoSEQ multiplex PCR, and the TCRdb table lists in-frame clones only, not all of them. The sample has about 9,200 clones; more than 85% are singletons. This clone was observed a handful of times. Trimming stripped 3 bases from V and 5 bases from J, with 19 bases between. The CDR3 has 16 amino acids. Per the germline V gene, CDR1 is SGHNT and CDR2 is YENEEA. The receptor comes from a human patient who received an intestinal transplant, so some T cells may come from the graft donor. The chain links TRBV11-3 to TRBJ2-5, with D possibly being TRBD2 (6 bases). Source: PBMCs, taken approximately 69 days after transplant. CDR3 amino acids: CASSLSSDPGWETQYF. CDR3 bases: TGTGCCAGCAGCTTGTCTAGCGACCCAGGGTGGGAGACCCAGTACTTC.